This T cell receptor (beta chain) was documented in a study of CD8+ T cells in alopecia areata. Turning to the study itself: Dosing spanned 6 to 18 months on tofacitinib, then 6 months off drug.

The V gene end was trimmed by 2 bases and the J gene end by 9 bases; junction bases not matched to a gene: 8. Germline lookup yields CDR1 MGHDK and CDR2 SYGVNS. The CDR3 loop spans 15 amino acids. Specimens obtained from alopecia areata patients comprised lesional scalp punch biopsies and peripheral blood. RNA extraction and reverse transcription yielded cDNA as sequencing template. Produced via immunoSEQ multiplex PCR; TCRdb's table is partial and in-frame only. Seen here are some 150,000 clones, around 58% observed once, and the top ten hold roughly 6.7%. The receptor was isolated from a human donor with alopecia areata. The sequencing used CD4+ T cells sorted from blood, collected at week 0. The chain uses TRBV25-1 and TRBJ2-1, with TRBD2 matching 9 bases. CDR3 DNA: TGTGCCAGCAGTGAACAGGGCGGGGGGGCCTCTGAGCAGTTCTTC. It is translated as CASSEQGGGASEQFF.